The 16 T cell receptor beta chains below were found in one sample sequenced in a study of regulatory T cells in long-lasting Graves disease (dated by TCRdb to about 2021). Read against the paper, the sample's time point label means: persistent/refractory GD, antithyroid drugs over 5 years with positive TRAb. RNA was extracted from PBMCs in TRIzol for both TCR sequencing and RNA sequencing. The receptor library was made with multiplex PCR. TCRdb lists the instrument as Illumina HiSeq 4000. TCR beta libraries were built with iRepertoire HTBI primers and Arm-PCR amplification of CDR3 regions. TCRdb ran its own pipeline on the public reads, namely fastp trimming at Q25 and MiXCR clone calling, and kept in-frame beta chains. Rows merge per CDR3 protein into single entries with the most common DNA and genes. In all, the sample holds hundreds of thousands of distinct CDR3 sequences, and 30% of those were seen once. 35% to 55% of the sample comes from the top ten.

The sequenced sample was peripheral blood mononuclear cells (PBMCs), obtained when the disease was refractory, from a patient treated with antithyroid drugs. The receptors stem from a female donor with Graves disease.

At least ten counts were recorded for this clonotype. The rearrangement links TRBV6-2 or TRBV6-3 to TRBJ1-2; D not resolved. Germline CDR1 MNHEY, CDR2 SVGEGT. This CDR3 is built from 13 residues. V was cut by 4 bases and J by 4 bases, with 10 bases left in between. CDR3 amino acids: CASSSGMAYGYTF. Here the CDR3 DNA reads TGTGCCAGCAGTTCTGGCATGGCCTATGGCTACACCTTC.

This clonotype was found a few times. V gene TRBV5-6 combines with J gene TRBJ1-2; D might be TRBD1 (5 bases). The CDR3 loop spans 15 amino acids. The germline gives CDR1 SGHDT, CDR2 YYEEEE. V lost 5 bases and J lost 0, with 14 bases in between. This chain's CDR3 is CASRTGRATNYGYTF. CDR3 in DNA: TGTGCCAGCAGGACGGGCAGGGCCACTAACTATGGCTACACCTTC.

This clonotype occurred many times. CDR3 region: CASRQGAVTEAFF. Written as DNA, the CDR3 is TGTGCCAGCAGACAGGGGGCAGTTACTGAAGCTTTCTTT. The chain uses TRBV3-1 and TRBJ1-1; 9 bases agree with TRBD1. The CDR3 spans 13 residues. From germline, CDR1 is LGHDT and CDR2 YNNKEL (reference sequence). V lost 6 bases, J lost 5 bases, and 4 bases stayed unmatched.

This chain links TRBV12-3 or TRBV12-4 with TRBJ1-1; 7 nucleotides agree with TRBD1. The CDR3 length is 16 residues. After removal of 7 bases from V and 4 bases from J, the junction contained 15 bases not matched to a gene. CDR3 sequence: CASTKTQTGQVTEAFF. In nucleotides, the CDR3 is TGTGCCAGCACCAAAACCCAGACAGGGCAGGTCACTGAAGCTTTCTTT.

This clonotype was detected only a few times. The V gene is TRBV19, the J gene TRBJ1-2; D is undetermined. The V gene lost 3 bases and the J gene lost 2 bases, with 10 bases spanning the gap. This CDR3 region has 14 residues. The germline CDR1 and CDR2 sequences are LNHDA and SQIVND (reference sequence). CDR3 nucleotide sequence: TGTGCCAGTAGTATTAACGGGGAGAACTATGGCTACACCTTC. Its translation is CASSINGENYGYTF.

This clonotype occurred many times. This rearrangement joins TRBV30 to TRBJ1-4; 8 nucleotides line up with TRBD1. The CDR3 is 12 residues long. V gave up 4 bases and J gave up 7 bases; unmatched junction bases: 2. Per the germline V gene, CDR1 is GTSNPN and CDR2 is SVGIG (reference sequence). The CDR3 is CAWKDRVEKLFF. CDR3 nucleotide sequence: TGTGCCTGGAAGGACAGGGTTGAAAAACTGTTTTTT. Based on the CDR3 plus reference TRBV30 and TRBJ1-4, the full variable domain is SQTIHQWPATLVQPVGSPLSLECTVEGTSNPNLYWYRQAAGRGLQLLFYSVGIGQISSEVPQNLSASRPQDRQFILSSKKLLLSDSGFYLCAWKDRVEKLFFGSGTQLSVL.

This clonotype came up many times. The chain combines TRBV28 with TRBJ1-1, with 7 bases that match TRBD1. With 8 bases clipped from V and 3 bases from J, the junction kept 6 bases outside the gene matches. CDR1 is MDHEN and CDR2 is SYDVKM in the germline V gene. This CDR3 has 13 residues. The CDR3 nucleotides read TGTGCCAGCCCTGGCACAGGGGACACTGAAGCTTTCTTT. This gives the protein CASPGTGDTEAFF.

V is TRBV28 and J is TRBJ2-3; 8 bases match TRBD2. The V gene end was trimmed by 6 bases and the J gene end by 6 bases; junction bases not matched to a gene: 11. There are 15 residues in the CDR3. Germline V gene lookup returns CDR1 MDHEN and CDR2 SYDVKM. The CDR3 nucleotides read TGTGCCAGCAGCGACGGGGGACTAGTCGTGGATACGCAGTATTTT. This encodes CASSDGGLVVDTQYF.

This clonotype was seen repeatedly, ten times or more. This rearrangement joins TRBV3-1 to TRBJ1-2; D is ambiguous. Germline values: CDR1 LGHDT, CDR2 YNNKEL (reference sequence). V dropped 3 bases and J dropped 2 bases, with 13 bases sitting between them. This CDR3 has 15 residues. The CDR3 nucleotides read TGTGCCAGCAGCCAGCGAGGCAGGAGGAACTATGGCTACACCTTC. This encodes CASSQRGRRNYGYTF.

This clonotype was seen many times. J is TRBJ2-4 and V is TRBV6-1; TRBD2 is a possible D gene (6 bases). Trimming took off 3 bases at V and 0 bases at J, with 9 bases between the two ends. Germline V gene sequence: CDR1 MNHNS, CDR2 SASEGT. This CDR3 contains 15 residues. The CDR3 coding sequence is TGTGCCAGCAGTGATAGCGGAATAGCCAAAAACATTCAGTACTTC. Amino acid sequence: CASSDSGIAKNIQYF.

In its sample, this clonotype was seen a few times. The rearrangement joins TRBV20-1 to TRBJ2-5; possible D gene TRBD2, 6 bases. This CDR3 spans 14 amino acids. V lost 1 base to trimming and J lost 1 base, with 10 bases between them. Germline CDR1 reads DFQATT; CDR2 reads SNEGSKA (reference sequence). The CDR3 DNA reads TGCAGTGCTAGAGTCGATAGCGGCCAAGAGACCCAGTACTTC. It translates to CSARVDSGQETQYF.

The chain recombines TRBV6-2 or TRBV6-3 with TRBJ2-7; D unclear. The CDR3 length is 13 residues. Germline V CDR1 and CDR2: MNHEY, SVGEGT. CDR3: CVSSDHPSYEQYF. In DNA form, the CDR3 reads TGTGTCTCCTCCGACCACCCTTCCTACGAGCAGTACTTC.

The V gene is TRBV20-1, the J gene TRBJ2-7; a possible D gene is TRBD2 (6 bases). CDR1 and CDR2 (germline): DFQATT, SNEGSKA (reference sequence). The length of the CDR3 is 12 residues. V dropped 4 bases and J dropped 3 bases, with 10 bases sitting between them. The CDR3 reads CSAMREGYEQYF. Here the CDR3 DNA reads TGCAGTGCTATGCGGGAAGGCTACGAGCAGTACTTC.

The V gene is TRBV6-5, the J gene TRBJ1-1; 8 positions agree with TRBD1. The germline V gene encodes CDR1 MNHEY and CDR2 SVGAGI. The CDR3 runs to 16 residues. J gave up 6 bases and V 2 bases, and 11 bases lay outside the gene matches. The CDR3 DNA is TGTGCCAGCAGTTACGGGCAGGGGGCAAGTTCGTCTGAAGCTTTCTTT. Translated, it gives CASSYGQGASSSEAFF.

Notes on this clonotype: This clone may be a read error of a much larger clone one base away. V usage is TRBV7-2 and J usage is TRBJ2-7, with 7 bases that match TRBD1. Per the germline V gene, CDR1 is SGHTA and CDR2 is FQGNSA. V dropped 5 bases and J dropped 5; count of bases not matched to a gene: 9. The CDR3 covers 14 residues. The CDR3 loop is CASSPQTGWHEQYF. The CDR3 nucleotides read TGTGCCAGCAGCCCACAGACAGGGTGGCACGAGCAGTACTTC.

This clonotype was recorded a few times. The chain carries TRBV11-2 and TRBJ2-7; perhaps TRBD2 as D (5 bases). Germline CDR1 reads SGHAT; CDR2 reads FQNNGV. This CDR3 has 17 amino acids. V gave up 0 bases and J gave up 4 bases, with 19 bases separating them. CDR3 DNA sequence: TGTGCCAGCAGCTTAGATCTAGGTCTAGCAATCCGATACGAGCAGTACTTC. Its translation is CASSLDLGLAIRYEQYF.